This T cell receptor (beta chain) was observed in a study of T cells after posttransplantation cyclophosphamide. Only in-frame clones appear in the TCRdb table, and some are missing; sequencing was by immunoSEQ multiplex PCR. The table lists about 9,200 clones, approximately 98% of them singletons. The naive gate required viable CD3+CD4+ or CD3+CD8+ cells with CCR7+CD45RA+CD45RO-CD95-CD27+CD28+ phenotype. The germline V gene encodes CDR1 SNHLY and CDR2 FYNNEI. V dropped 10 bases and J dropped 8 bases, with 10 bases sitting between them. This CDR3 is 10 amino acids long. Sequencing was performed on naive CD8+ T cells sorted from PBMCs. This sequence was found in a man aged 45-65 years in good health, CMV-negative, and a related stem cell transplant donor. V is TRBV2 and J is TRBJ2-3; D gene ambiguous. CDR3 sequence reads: CATYSGTQYF. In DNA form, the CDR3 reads TGTGCCACCTACTCCGGTACGCAGTATTTT.